The sequence of this T cell receptor (beta chain) was determined in a study of PD-1 blockade in classical Hodgkin lymphoma (TCRdb year 2020). Study-wide context: Nivolumab dosing was 3 mg/kg intravenously every 2 weeks, continuing until either disease progression or unacceptable toxicity. A peripheral blood immune signature of response to PD-1 blockade in classical Hodgkin lymphoma was defined using TCR beta sequencing and CyTOF. On the study overall, not on this receptor specifically: The study was restricted to a single clinical trial cohort, and the causes of repertoire differences, possibly disease activity or prior therapy, were left undefined. A significant rise by C4D1 was seen in CD4+ but not CD8+ TCR diversity (p=0.0027 vs p=0.16), with the rise being most apparent in complete responders (p=0.02). Among trial patients, those achieving complete response had baseline diversity similar to that of newly diagnosed patients, while diversity was significantly lower in partial responders and progressors. Diversity was lower in patients who began nivolumab less than 1 year after ASCT, so these patients were left out of later analyses to avoid confounding by immune reconstitution. Baseline TCR diversity was reported to be lower in newly diagnosed patients than in healthy donors and to be lower still in relapsed/refractory patients.

The CDR3 sequence holds 14 residues, the cysteine and phenylalanine included. Only the CDR3 part of the read is kept: 42 bases, read in frame from the first base. Looking up the germline V gene yields CDR1 KGHSH and CDR2 LQKENI. Between the V and J ends, shortened by 4 bases and 3 bases respectively, the junction contains 13 bases. Genomic DNA was extracted with the Qiagen DNeasy kit from unsorted PBMCs and from negatively selected CD4+ and CD8+ fractions. TCR beta CDR3 regions were amplified by immunoSEQ multiplex PCR using primers annealing to V and J segments. Amplification bias was minimized using a synthetic immune receptor repertoire, and residual bias was removed computationally after sequencing. In the paper's pipeline: Repertoire diversity was quantified as the Shannon entropy index using custom Python scripts. The unsorted, CD4+ and CD8+ repertoires were each analyzed separately, with the exception of combined analyses, where CD4+ and CD8+ sequences were merged in silico. A clone was considered expanded if an increase in frequency of at least 2-fold after treatment relative to C1D1 was found, and a pseudocount of 0.5 was applied to clones undetected at baseline. Clones with 0 or 1 copy at C1D1 were defined as singleton clones, while clones with 2 or more copies were defined as non-singleton clones. Clones expanded in unsorted samples were labelled as CD4+, CD8+ or unknown by matching protein sequences in sorted samples from the same patient. Diversity changes from C1D1 to C4D1 were tested in paired samples using Wilcoxon tests. The immuneACCESS repertoire file appears here via TCRdb, limited to in-frame rearrangements. These files lack a portion of the clones; in checked studies, under half of the deficit traces to unresolved V genes, and the cause of the others is not known. V and J calls and clone size follow that table, whereas D and trimming were derived from the DNA. The sample data list about 29,000 clones, and 65% to 90% of these were observed just once. Clones ranked in the top ten supply 2% to 3% of the sample.

Comment on this clone: Its antigen specificity is not known. No base qualities exist here, and no much larger clone lies one base off it.

The meaning of the sample's time point label: cycle 1 day 1 (C1D1), immediately before nivolumab initiation. All trial patients had relapsed after autologous stem cell transplantation, with cohorts A, B and C differing in prior brentuximab vedotin exposure. Using a Miltenyi CD4+ T cell isolation kit, CD4+ T cells were purified from thawed PBMCs through magnetic negative selection. A total of over 55 patients with relapsed/refractory classical Hodgkin lymphoma made up the trial cohort, and each patient's best overall response was complete response, partial response or progressive disease. Trial patients were treated with single-agent nivolumab in the multi-cohort phase II CheckMate 205 trial. An independent review committee assessed best overall response by applying the 2007 International Working Group response criteria. Trial PBMCs were collected immediately before nivolumab initiation (C1D1) and during therapy at cycle 2 day 1 and cycle 4 day 1. Peripheral blood was collected in 8 mL Vacutainer Cell Preparation Tubes, from which PBMCs were isolated by centrifugation and then cryopreserved. Purified CD4+ and CD8+ fractions were prepared only for cases with an additional available PBMC sample. On LS columns in a quadroMACS separator, the magnetically labelled cells were depleted, and the flow-through was collected as the purified fraction.

The V gene is TRBV18 and the J gene is TRBJ2-7; TRBD2 is possibly the D segment (6 matching bases). Specimen: CD4+ T cells from blood, collected at baseline. This sequence was found in a human donor with classical Hodgkin lymphoma. The CDR3 protein: CASSRGLDFYEQYF. The nucleotide sequence is given as TGTGCCAGCTCACGGGGACTCGATTTCTACGAGCAGTACTTC.